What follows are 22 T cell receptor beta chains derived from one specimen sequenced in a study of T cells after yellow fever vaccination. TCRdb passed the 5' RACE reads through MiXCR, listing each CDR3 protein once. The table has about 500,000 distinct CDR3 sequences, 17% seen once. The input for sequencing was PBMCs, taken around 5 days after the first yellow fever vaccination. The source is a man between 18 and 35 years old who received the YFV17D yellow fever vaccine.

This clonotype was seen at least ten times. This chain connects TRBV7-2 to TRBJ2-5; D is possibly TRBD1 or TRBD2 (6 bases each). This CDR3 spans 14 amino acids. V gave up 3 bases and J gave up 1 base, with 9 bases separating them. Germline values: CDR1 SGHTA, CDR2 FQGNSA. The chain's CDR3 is CASSFPGAQETQYF. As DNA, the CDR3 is TGTGCCAGCAGCTTTCCGGGGGCCCAAGAGACCCAGTACTTC.

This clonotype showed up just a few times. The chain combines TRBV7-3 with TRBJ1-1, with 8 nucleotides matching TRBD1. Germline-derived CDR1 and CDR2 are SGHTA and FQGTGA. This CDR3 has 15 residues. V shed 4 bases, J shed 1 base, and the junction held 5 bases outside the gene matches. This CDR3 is CASSSQQGENTEAFF. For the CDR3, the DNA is TGTGCCAGCAGCTCCCAACAGGGGGAGAACACTGAAGCTTTCTTT.

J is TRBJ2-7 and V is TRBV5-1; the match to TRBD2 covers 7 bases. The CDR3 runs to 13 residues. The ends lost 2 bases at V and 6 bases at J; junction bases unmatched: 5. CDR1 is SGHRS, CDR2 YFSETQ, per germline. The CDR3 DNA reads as TGCGCCAGCAGCTTTAGCGGGTCCACCGAGCAGTACTTC. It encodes CASSFSGSTEQYF.

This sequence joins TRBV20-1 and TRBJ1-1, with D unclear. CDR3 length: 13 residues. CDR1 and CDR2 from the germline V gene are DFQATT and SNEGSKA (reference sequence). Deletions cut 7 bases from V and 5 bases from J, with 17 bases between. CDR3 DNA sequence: TGCAGTGTCCAGAGACGGGGAGGGACTGAAGCTTTCTTT. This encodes CSVQRRGGTEAFF.

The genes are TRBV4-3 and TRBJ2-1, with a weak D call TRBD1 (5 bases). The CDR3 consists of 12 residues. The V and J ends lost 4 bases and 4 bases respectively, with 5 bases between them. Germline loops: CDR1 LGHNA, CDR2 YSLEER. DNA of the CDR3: TGCGCCAGCAGCCGACAGTACAATGAGCAGTTCTTC. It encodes CASSRQYNEQFF.

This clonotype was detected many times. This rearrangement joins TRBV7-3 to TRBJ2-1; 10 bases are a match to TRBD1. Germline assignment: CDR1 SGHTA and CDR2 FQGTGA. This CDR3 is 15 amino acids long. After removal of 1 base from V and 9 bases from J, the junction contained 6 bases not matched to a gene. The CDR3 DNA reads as TGTGCCAGCAGCTTAATGACAGGGGGCCCTTCTGAGCAGTTCTTC. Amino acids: CASSLMTGGPSEQFF.

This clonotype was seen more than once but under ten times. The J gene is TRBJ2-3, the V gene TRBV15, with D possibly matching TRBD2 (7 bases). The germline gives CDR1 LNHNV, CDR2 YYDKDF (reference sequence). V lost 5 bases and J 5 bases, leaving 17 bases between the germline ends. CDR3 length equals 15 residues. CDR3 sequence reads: CATSADGGAVDTQYF. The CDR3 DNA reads TGTGCCACCAGCGCTGATGGGGGGGCCGTAGATACGCAGTATTTT.

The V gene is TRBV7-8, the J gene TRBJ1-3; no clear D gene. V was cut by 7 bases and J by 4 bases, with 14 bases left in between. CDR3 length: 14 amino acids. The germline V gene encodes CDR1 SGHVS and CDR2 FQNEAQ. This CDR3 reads CASTLITGGNTIYF. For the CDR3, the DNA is TGTGCCAGCACCCTTATCACCGGGGGAAACACCATATATTTT.

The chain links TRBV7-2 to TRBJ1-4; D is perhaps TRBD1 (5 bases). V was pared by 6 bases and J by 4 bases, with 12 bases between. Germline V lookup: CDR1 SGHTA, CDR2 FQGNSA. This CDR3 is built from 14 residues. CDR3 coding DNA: TGTGCCAGCAGGGTAGGACAAAGTAATGAAAAACTGTTTTTT. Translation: CASRVGQSNEKLFF.

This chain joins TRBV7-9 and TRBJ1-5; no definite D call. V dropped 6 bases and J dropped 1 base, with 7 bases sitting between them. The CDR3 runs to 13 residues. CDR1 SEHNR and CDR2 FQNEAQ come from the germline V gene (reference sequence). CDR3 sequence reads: CASRQLSNQPQHF. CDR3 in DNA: TGTGCCAGCAGACAGTTGAGCAATCAGCCCCAGCATTTT.

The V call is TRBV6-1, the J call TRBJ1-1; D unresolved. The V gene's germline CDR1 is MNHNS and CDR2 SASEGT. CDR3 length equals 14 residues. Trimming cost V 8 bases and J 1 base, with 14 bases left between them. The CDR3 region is CASDQVGQNTEAFF. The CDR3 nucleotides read TGTGCCAGCGATCAAGTGGGCCAGAACACTGAAGCTTTCTTT.

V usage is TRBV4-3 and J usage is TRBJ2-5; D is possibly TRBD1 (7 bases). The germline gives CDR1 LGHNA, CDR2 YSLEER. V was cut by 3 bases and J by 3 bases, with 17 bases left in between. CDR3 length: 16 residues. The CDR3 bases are TGCGCCAGCAGCCACCGCGGGACAGAATTAAAAGAGACCCAGTACTTC. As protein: CASSHRGTELKETQYF.

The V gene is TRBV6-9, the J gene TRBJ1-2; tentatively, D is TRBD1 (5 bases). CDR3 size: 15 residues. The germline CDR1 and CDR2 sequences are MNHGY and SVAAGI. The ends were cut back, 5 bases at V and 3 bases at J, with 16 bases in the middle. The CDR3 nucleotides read TGTGCCAGCAGTGACCGGGGCCTGGATTACTATGGCTACACCTTC. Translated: CASSDRGLDYYGYTF.

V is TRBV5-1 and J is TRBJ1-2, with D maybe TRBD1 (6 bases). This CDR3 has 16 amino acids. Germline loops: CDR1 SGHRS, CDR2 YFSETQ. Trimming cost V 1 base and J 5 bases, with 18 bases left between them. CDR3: CASSLSGPEGGYGYTF. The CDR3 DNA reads TGCGCCAGCAGCTTGTCGGGTCCGGAGGGGGGATATGGCTACACCTTC.

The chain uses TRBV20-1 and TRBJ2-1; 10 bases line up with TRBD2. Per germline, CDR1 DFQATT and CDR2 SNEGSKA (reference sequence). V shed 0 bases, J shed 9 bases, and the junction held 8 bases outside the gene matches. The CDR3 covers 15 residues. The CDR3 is CSARDTLGTSVEQFF. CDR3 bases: TGCAGTGCTAGAGATACTTTGGGGACTAGCGTTGAGCAGTTCTTC.

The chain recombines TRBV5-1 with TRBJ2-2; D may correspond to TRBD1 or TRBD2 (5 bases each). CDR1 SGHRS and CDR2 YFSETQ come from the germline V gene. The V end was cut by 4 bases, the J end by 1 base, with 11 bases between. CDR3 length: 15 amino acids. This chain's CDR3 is CASSDRDVNTGELFF. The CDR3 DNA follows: TGCGCCAGCAGCGACCGGGACGTGAACACCGGGGAGCTGTTTTTT.

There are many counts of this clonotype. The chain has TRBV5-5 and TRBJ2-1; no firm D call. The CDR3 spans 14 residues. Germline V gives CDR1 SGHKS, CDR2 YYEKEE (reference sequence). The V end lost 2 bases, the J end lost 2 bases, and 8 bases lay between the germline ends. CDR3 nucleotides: TGTGCCAGCAGCTTTGGTGGCCCCTACAATGAGCAGTTCTTC. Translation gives CASSFGGPYNEQFF.

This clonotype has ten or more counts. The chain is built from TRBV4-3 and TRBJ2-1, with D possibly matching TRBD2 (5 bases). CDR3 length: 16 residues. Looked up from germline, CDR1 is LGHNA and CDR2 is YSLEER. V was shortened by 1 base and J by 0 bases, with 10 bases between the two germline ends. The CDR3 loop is CASSQVGSGSYNEQFF. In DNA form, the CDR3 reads TGCGCCAGCAGCCAAGTGGGCAGCGGCTCCTACAATGAGCAGTTCTTC.

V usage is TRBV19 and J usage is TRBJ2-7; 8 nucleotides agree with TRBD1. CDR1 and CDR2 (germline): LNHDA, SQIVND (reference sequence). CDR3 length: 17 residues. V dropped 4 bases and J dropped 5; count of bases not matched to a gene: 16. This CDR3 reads CASSTGSSDRGGDEQYF. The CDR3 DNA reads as TGTGCCAGTAGTACCGGTAGCTCAGACAGGGGTGGCGACGAGCAGTACTTC.

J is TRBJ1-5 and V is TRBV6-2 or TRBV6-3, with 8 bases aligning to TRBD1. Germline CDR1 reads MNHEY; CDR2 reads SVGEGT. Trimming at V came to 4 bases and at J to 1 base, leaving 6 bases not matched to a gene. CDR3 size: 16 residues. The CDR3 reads CASSSQGAKSNQPQHF. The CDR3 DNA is TGTGCCAGCAGTTCCCAGGGGGCGAAAAGCAATCAGCCCCAGCATTTT.

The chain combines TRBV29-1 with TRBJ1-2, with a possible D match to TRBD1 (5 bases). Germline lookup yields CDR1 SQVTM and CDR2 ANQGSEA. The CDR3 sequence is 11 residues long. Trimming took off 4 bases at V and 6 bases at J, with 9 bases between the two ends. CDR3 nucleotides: TGCAGCGTTGTCGAGGGGAATGGCTACACCTTC. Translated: CSVVEGNGYTF.

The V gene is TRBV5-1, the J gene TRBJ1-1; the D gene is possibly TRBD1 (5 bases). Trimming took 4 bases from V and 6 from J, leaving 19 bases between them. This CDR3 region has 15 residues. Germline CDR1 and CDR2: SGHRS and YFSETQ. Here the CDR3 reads CASSARQYALAEAFF. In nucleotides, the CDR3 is TGCGCCAGCAGCGCTAGACAGTATGCCCTTGCTGAAGCTTTCTTT.